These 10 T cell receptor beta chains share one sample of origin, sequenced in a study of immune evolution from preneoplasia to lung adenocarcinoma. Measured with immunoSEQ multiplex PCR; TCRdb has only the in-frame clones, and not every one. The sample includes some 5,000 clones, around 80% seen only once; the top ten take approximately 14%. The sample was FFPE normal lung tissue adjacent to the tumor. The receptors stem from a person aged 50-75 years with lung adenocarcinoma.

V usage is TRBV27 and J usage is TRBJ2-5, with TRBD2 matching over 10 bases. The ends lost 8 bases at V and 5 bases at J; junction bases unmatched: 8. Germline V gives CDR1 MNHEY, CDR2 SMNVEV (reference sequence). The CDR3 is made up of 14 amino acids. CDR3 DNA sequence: TGTGCCAGCGGCGAGCTAGCGGGAGACGAGACCCAGTACTTC. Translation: CASGELAGDETQYF.

CDR3 in amino acids: CASSLQGIEQFF. CDR3 DNA sequence: TGCGCCAGCAGCTTACAGGGTATTGAGCAGTTCTTC. J is TRBJ2-1 and V is TRBV5-1, with a weak D call TRBD1 (6 bases). V was cut by 2 bases and J by 9 bases, with 9 bases left in between. CDR1 is SGHRS, CDR2 YFSETQ, per germline. This CDR3 region has 12 residues.

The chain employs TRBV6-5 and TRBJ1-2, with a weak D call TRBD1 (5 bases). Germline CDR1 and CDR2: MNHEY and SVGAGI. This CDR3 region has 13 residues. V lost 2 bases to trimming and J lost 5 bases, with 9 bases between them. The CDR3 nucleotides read TGTGCCAGCAGTTACACAGGCGGATATGGCTACACCTTC. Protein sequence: CASSYTGGYGYTF.

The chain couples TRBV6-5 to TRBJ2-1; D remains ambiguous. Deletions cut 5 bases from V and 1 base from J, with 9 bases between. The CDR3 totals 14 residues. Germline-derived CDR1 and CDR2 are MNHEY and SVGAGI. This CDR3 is CASSVGRSYNEQFF. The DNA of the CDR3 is TGTGCCAGCAGTGTTGGCAGATCCTACAATGAGCAGTTCTTC.

CDR3 coding DNA: TGTGCCAGCAGCGTAGAGGCGGGAGGTCCCTACGAGCAGTACTTC. This encodes CASSVEAGGPYEQYF. The V call is TRBV9, the J call TRBJ2-7, with 8 bases that match TRBD2. The CDR3 sequence is 15 residues long. The V and J ends lost 0 bases and 2 bases, in that order; junction bases with no gene match: 4. The V gene's germline CDR1 is SGDLS and CDR2 YYNGEE.

CDR3 in DNA: TGTGCCAGCAGTAAAGCCCGGGAAACAGGTGGAAACACCATATATTTT. Residues: CASSKARETGGNTIYF. The J gene is TRBJ1-3, the V gene TRBV28; perhaps TRBD1 as D (5 bases). CDR3 length: 16 residues. The germline V gene has CDR1 MDHEN and CDR2 SYDVKM. The V and J ends lost 5 bases and 3 bases respectively, with 17 bases between them.

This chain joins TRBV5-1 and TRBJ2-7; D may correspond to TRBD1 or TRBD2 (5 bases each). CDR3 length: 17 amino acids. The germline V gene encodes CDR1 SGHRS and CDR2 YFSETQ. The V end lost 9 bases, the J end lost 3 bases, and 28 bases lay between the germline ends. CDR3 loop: CANNRRQLSGPCYEQYF. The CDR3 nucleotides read TGCGCCAACAACCGGCGGCAGCTTTCGGGACCATGCTACGAGCAGTACTTC.

The CDR3 protein is CASTDSVTPYEQYF. In nucleotides, the CDR3 is TGTGCCAGCACTGATAGCGTTACACCCTACGAGCAGTACTTC. This chain links TRBV11-1 with TRBJ2-7, with a possible D match to TRBD2 (5 bases). This CDR3 contains 14 residues. Germline values: CDR1 SGHAT, CDR2 FQDESV (reference sequence). Trimming stripped 7 bases from V and 2 bases from J, with 15 bases between.

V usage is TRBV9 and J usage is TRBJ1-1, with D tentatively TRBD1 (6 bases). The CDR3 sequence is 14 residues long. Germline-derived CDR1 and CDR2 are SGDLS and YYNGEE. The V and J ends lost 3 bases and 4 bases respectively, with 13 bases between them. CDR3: CASSETGFSTEAFF. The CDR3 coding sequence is TGTGCCAGCAGCGAAACAGGGTTCTCCACTGAAGCTTTCTTT.

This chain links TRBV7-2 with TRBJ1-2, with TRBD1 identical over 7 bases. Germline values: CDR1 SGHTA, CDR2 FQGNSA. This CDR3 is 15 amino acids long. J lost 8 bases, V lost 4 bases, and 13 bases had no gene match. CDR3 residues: CASSSRQGEVSGYTF. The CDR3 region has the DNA TGTGCCAGCAGCTCTAGACAGGGTGAGGTCTCCGGCTACACCTTC.